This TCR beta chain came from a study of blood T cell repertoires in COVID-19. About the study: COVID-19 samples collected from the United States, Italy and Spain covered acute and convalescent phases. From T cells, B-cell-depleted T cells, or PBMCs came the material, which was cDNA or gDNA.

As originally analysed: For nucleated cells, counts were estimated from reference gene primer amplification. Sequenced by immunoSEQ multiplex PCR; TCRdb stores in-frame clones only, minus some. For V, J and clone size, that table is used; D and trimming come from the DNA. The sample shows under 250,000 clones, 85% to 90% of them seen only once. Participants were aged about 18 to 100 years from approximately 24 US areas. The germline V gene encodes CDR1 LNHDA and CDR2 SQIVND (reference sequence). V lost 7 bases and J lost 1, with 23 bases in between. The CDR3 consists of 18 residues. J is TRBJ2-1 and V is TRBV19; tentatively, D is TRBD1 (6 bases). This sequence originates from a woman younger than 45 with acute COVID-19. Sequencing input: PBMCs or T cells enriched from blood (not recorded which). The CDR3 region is CASTTPGQGSRSYNEQFF. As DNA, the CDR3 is TGTGCCAGTACCACCCCGGGGCAGGGGAGTAGGTCCTACAATGAGCAGTTCTTC.